This T cell receptor beta chain was sequenced for a study of blood T cell repertoires in COVID-19. Study in general: Both acute and convalescent COVID-19 samples were obtained from the United States, Italy and Spain. T cells, B-cell-depleted T cells, or PBMCs provided the cDNA or gDNA that served as material.

As originally analysed: Amplification of reference gene primers provided the estimated nucleated cell counts. Profiling relied on immunoSEQ multiplex PCR, and the TCRdb table lists in-frame clones only, not all of them. Clone size and the V and J calls come from that table; the DNA yielded D and trimming. The sample shows under 150,000 clones, over 60% of them seen only once. Germline CDR1 LNHDA, CDR2 SQIVND (reference sequence). The V end lost 8 bases, the J end lost 7 bases, and 14 bases lay between the germline ends. The CDR3 is 13 residues long. The source of this sequence is a woman between 50 and 59 years old with active or convalescent COVID-19. Sequencing input: peripheral blood. The rearrangement links TRBV19 to TRBJ1-4, with D possibly TRBD1 on 6 matching bases. CDR3 sequence (DNA): TGTGCCAGTGGGACACTACGGCGTGAAAAACTGTTTTTT. It is translated as CASGTLRREKLFF.